This TCR beta chain was sequenced during a study of blood T cells in healthy people across ages. Study-wide points: Since the PBMCs were unsorted, naive and antigen-experienced cells could not be conclusively compared. Older age coincided with a roughly linear decline in TCR beta diversity per million T cells. More naive CD4+ cells and higher diversity were found in long-lived than in aged donors.

A second PCR of roughly 7 to 11 cycles used a sample-barcoded 5' primer and a J-beta primer mix. Via MiXCR, TCRdb re-called the 5' RACE reads, giving one row per CDR3 protein. The profile shows roughly 700,000 distinct CDR3 sequences, over 45% of them singletons. This clonotype was counted ten times or more. The target antigen is unknown. There are 14 residues in the CDR3. V was pared by 4 bases and J by 4 bases, with 6 bases of the junction left unmatched. Germline CDR1 and CDR2: SGHTA and FQGNSA. Samples each had at least 5 micrograms of total RNA extracted. The sequence was collected from a woman in her sixties or seventies in good health. Sequenced input: blood. The chain uses TRBV7-2 and TRBJ2-7; 8 nucleotides match TRBD1. CDR3 nucleotide sequence: TGTGCCAGCAGCTACACGGACAGGGAGTACGAGCAGTACTTC. Encoded protein: CASSYTDREYEQYF.